The 27 T cell receptor beta chains reported below all come from one sample, sequenced in a study of shared clonotypes between healthy human individuals. Profiling relied on immunoSEQ multiplex PCR, and the TCRdb table lists in-frame clones only, not all of them. In the table there are a few million clones, 80% to 95% of which are singletons. Sequenced: naive CD4+ T cells from PBMCs. Subset specified: CD45RA+ positively selected. Receptor source: a man between 18 and 35 years old in good health. Some clones in this sample may be carry-over from other donors' samples.

This chain joins TRBV4-3 and TRBJ2-4; 12 nucleotides match TRBD1. Germline assignment: CDR1 LGHNA and CDR2 YSLEER. The CDR3 runs 15 residues. V gave up 4 bases and J gave up 8 bases; unmatched junction bases: 6. This chain's CDR3 is CASSRGDRGLDIQYF. DNA for the CDR3: TGCGCCAGCAGCCGAGGGGACAGGGGGCTTGACATTCAGTACTTC.

The chain uses TRBV18 and TRBJ1-2; D call uncertain. Germline CDR1 reads KGHSH; CDR2 reads LQKENI. Between the trimmed V and J ends, which lost 2 bases and 3 bases, there was a span of 13 bases. CDR3 size: 15 residues. CDR3 nucleotide sequence: TGTGCCAGCTCACCAACTGTACCCGGCGACTATGGCTACACCTTC. Protein product: CASSPTVPGDYGYTF. The whole variable domain, filled in from reference TRBV18 and TRBJ1-2, reads NAGVMQNPRHLVRRRGQEARLRCSPMKGHSHVYWYRQLPEEGLKFMVYLQKENIIDESGMPKERFSAEFPKEGPSILRIQQVVRGDSAAYFCASSPTVPGDYGYTFGSGTRLTVV.

This chain connects TRBV30 to TRBJ1-5; the D is unclear. The CDR3 runs 14 residues. V lost 1 base and J lost 7, with 14 bases in between. Germline-derived CDR1 and CDR2 are GTSNPN and SVGIG (reference sequence). This CDR3 is CAWSDPGEGQPQHF. CDR3 sequence (DNA): TGTGCCTGGAGTGACCCCGGTGAAGGGCAGCCCCAGCATTTT.

The V call is TRBV6-5, the J call TRBJ1-2; D not certain. Trimming took 0 bases from V and 5 from J, leaving 10 bases between them. Per the germline V gene, CDR1 is MNHEY and CDR2 is SVGAGI. The CDR3 sequence is 14 residues long. In nucleotides, the CDR3 is TGTGCCAGCAGTTACTCCCGGAACGTATATGGCTACACCTTC. As protein: CASSYSRNVYGYTF.

This clone was seen just once. This rearrangement joins TRBV4-1 to TRBJ1-1, with TRBD1 as a possible D gene (5 bases). V was clipped by 0 bases and J by 12 bases, with 14 bases between them. The CDR3 is 13 residues long. Germline CDR1 and CDR2: MGHRA and YSYEKL. For the CDR3, the DNA is TGCGCCAGCAGCCAAGATGGTCAGGGAGGAACTTTCTTT. This codes for CASSQDGQGGTFF.

The chain links TRBV2 to TRBJ2-5; unclear D gene. The last part of the DNA fits TRBJ2-7 better; the J call may be wrong. Germline CDR1 is SNHLY and CDR2 is FYNNEI. This CDR3 region has 11 residues. CDR3: CASTLADEQYF. CDR3 bases: TGTGCCAGCACTCTCGCGGACGAGCAGTACTTC.

V usage is TRBV11-3 and J usage is TRBJ2-3; D may be TRBD1 or TRBD2 (5 bases each). The CDR3 sequence is 12 residues long. V shed 5 bases and J shed 14 bases, with 17 bases lying between them. Germline V gene lookup returns CDR1 SGHNT and CDR2 YENEEA. CDR3 in amino acids: CASSPTGADPYF. The CDR3 DNA reads TGTGCCAGCAGCCCGACCGGGGCGGATCCGTATTTT.

The rearrangement joins TRBV4-1 to TRBJ1-5; D is uncertain. Germline V CDR1 and CDR2: MGHRA, YSYEKL. V gave up 0 bases and J gave up 3 bases, with 9 bases separating them. This CDR3 is 15 amino acids long. CDR3 bases: TGCGCCAGCAGCCAAGAGACCAGAACCAATCAGCCCCAGCATTTT. Its protein is CASSQETRTNQPQHF.

The rearrangement uses TRBV4-3 and TRBJ1-2; 9 bases are a match to TRBD1. Losses at the gene ends were 0 bases for V and 5 bases for J; bases not matched to a gene: 4. Germline V gives CDR1 LGHNA, CDR2 YSLEER. The CDR3 spans 15 residues. The CDR3 region is CASSQDWGTGYGYTF. CDR3 nucleotide sequence: TGCGCCAGCAGCCAAGATTGGGGGACAGGGTATGGCTACACCTTC.

The chain is built from TRBV27 and TRBJ2-3, with 10 bases lining up with TRBD2. J lost 7 bases, V lost 6 bases, and 7 bases had no gene match. The CDR3 runs to 14 residues. CDR1 is MNHEY and CDR2 is SMNVEV in the germline V gene (reference sequence). CDR3 protein: CASRTGTSDNTQYF. CDR3 in DNA: TGTGCCAGCAGGACCGGGACTAGCGACAATACGCAGTATTTT.

This chain uses TRBV28 with TRBJ1-1; tentative D call: TRBD1 (6 bases). The V gene's germline CDR1 is MDHEN and CDR2 SYDVKM. V was cut by 5 bases and J by 3 bases, with 16 bases left in between. The CDR3 runs 15 residues. The CDR3 is CASSGSRGGHTEAFF. The CDR3 nucleotides are TGTGCCAGCAGTGGCTCACGGGGGGGGCACACTGAAGCTTTCTTT.

This clone was detected a few times. The chain employs TRBV6-5 and TRBJ2-7, with 12 bases lining up with TRBD2. The CDR3 has 14 residues. The V segment lost 6 bases and the J segment 2 bases; nucleotides outside the gene matches: 2. Germline V gene lookup returns CDR1 MNHEY and CDR2 SVGAGI. CDR3 in amino acids: CASRGLAGPYEQYF. The DNA of the CDR3 is TGTGCCAGCAGAGGACTAGCGGGACCCTACGAGCAGTACTTC.

The rearrangement links TRBV30 to TRBJ2-5, with D uncertain. V was cut by 0 bases and J by 3 bases, with 5 bases left in between. The germline V gene has CDR1 GTSNPN and CDR2 SVGIG (reference sequence). The CDR3 loop spans 12 amino acids. CDR3 loop: CAWSVQEETQYF. In nucleotides, the CDR3 is TGTGCCTGGAGTGTACAAGAAGAGACCCAGTACTTC.

To note about this clone: This specimen includes other DNA sequences encoding the same CDR3. The chain has TRBV5-4 and TRBJ2-5; D remains unclear. V lost 4 bases, J lost 2 bases, and 3 bases lay in between. The CDR3 has 11 amino acids. Looked up from germline, CDR1 is SGHNT and CDR2 is YYREEE (reference sequence). CDR3: CASSTQETQYF. DNA of the CDR3: TGTGCCAGCAGCACACAAGAGACCCAGTACTTC.

This chain uses TRBV30 with TRBJ1-1, with D hard to call. This CDR3 spans 13 amino acids. Deletions cut 5 bases from V and 1 base from J, with 11 bases between. Germline CDR1 GTSNPN, CDR2 SVGIG (reference sequence). The CDR3: CAWGGSWNTEAFF. CDR3 sequence (DNA): TGTGCCTGGGGAGGGTCCTGGAACACTGAAGCTTTCTTT. Looking up the rest from reference TRBV30 and TRBJ1-1 gives the full variable domain: SQTIHQWPATLVQPVGSPLSLECTVEGTSNPNLYWYRQAAGRGLQLLFYSVGIGQISSEVPQNLSASRPQDRQFILSSKKLLLSDSGFYLCAWGGSWNTEAFFGQGTRLTVV.

Comments on this clone: The identical CDR3 is also encoded by other nucleotide sequences in the sample. The chain recombines TRBV30 with TRBJ2-5, with 9 bases lining up with TRBD1. The CDR3 spans 13 residues. J lost 2 bases, V lost 5 bases, and 3 bases had no gene match. The germline V gene encodes CDR1 GTSNPN and CDR2 SVGIG (reference sequence). CDR3 sequence: CAWGTGNQETQYF. Here the CDR3 DNA reads TGTGCCTGGGGGACAGGGAATCAAGAGACCCAGTACTTC. Supplemented by reference TRBV30 and TRBJ2-5, the full variable domain reads SQTIHQWPATLVQPVGSPLSLECTVEGTSNPNLYWYRQAAGRGLQLLFYSVGIGQISSEVPQNLSASRPQDRQFILSSKKLLLSDSGFYLCAWGTGNQETQYFGPGTRLLVL.

As concerns this clone: In the same sample, other DNA sequences code for this CDR3. The chain carries TRBV2 and TRBJ1-1; D gene ambiguous. Germline assignment: CDR1 SNHLY and CDR2 FYNNEI. The CDR3 has 13 residues. V was clipped by 5 bases and J by 0 bases, with 7 bases between them. The CDR3 here is CASSSELNTEAFF. The CDR3, as DNA: TGTGCCAGCAGTTCTGAGTTGAACACTGAAGCTTTCTTT.

The genes are TRBV18 and TRBJ2-3; D perhaps matches TRBD1 (6 bases). Trimming pared 1 base from V and 2 bases from J, leaving 10 bases between. Germline CDR1 reads KGHSH; CDR2 reads LQKENI. This CDR3 is built from 15 residues. The CDR3 region has the DNA TGTGCCAGCTCACCACTCCGGGACAACACAGATACGCAGTATTTT. It yields the protein CASSPLRDNTDTQYF.

The chain links TRBV4-1 to TRBJ2-3; D tentatively fits TRBD1 or TRBD2 (5 bases each). The CDR3 consists of 15 residues. V was cut by 0 bases and J by 4 bases, with 11 bases left in between. The germline gives CDR1 MGHRA, CDR2 YSYEKL. For the CDR3, the DNA is TGCGCCAGCAGCCAAGATCACCGGGGCGCAGATACGCAGTATTTT. Residues: CASSQDHRGADTQYF.

J is TRBJ2-7 and V is TRBV18, with 8 positions matching TRBD1. The CDR3 runs 12 residues. The J segment lost 3 bases and the V segment lost 6 bases, leaving 1 base of the junction unmatched. The germline V gene has CDR1 KGHSH and CDR2 LQKENI. The CDR3 is CASSGQGYEQYF. CDR3 coding DNA: TGTGCCAGCTCCGGACAGGGCTACGAGCAGTACTTC. The complete variable domain, with remaining parts taken from reference TRBV18 and TRBJ2-7, reads NAGVMQNPRHLVRRRGQEARLRCSPMKGHSHVYWYRQLPEEGLKFMVYLQKENIIDESGMPKERFSAEFPKEGPSILRIQQVVRGDSAAYFCASSGQGYEQYFGPGTRLTVT.

The rearrangement joins TRBV5-1 to TRBJ2-1; D may correspond to TRBD1 or TRBD2 (5 bases each). Germline loops: CDR1 SGHRS, CDR2 YFSETQ. The CDR3 contains 17 residues. Between the trimmed V and J ends, which lost 4 bases and 6 bases, there was a span of 23 bases. CDR3 in amino acids: CASSLTPRVGVGNEQFF. The CDR3 DNA reads as TGCGCCAGCAGCCTTACCCCGCGGGTAGGGGTGGGCAATGAGCAGTTCTTC.

V and J are TRBV7-2 and TRBJ2-3, with D tentatively TRBD1 (6 bases). Germline CDR1 reads SGHTA; CDR2 reads FQGNSA. With 1 base removed from V and 5 bases from J, the gap between germline ends came to 10 bases. CDR3 size: 14 residues. This CDR3 reads CASSLVNREDTQYF. The CDR3 DNA reads as TGTGCCAGCAGCTTAGTAAACAGGGAAGATACGCAGTATTTT.

The V call is TRBV6-1, the J call TRBJ2-2; D remains ambiguous. Germline assignment: CDR1 MNHNS and CDR2 SASEGT. CDR3 length: 13 amino acids. V lost 4 bases to trimming and J lost 4 bases, with 7 bases between them. CDR3 region: CASSGQLTGELFF. The DNA of the CDR3 is TGTGCCAGCAGTGGGCAGCTCACCGGGGAGCTGTTTTTT.

The rearrangement joins TRBV27 to TRBJ1-2; 8 nucleotides align to TRBD1. The germline gives CDR1 MNHEY, CDR2 SMNVEV (reference sequence). V trimming: 4 bases; J trimming: 4 bases; junction bases outside the gene matches: 5. This CDR3 region has 14 residues. The CDR3 nucleotides read TGTGCCAGCAGTTACGACAGGGGCGGCTATGGCTACACCTTC. Residues: CASSYDRGGYGYTF.

A remark on this clone: Other DNA sequences in this sample translate to the same CDR3. This chain links TRBV7-9 with TRBJ1-2; the D is unclear. The CDR3 spans 13 residues. The germline V gene has CDR1 SEHNR and CDR2 FQNEAQ (reference sequence). Trimming took 3 bases from V and 3 from J, leaving 8 bases between them. The CDR3 nucleotides are TGTGCCAGCAGCTTGGTCCCCGACTATGGCTACACCTTC. Translated, it gives CASSLVPDYGYTF.

The chain links TRBV28 to TRBJ2-4, with D possibly being TRBD1 or TRBD2 (6 bases each). The V gene lost 3 bases and the J gene lost 0 bases, with 12 bases spanning the gap. Germline CDR1 is MDHEN and CDR2 is SYDVKM. The CDR3 sequence is 16 residues long. The CDR3 DNA is TGTGCCAGCAGTTTTGAGGGGGACTCAGCCAAAAACATTCAGTACTTC. This translates into CASSFEGDSAKNIQYF.

The chain uses TRBV27 and TRBJ2-3, with 8 bases lining up with TRBD1. The CDR3 loop spans 17 amino acids. The junction had 16 bases not matched to a gene; V was cut back by 6 bases and J by 5 bases. Germline assignment: CDR1 MNHEY and CDR2 SMNVEV (reference sequence). CDR3 DNA: TGTGCCAGCAGCCCGTTCGGTAGGCAGGGGGCAGGAGATACGCAGTATTTT. This sequence encodes CASSPFGRQGAGDTQYF.